Given below is one T cell receptor (beta chain) in context. The clone's antigen remains unknown. No clone much larger than this one lies a single base away; base qualities are absent. The sample comes from a study of cytomegalovirus exposure and HLA in healthy donors (TCRdb year 2017). The study in broad terms: An earlier analysis of approximately 550 of the donors reported approximately 300 Gb of sequence data and roughly 100 million unique TCR beta sequences from 150 million to 200 million T cells. An early release that covered several hundred HLA-typed donors contained about 290 gigabases of sequencing data and 85 million to 100 million unique TCR sequences. Among the approximately 400 genotyped donors, about 85% belonged to the genetic ancestry cluster associated with self-reported Caucasian donors. The study aimed to test whether signatures of past pathogen exposure could be identified by cataloging public T cell receptors. The T cell repertoires of some 670 subjects were profiled by immunosequencing and related to cytomegalovirus serostatus. A separate validation cohort of approximately 120 different subjects was used in addition to the approximately 610-subject first cohort. To predict cytomegalovirus infection status, the study brought together high-throughput TCR immunosequencing, statistical association of individual TCRs with disease status, and machine learning. A later analysis re-analyzed previously published TCR beta repertoires from about 730 donors and added high-resolution HLA genotyping to study TCR occurrence patterns. Rather than using new phenotypic data, the later analysis identified candidate immune exposures from TCR beta sequences and from how often those sequences occurred across donors. In an earlier analysis of a few hundred of the donors, high-throughput TCR beta sequencing was used to judge whether each TCR beta V gene segment behaved as functional or pseudogenic. Donor age, sex, ethnicity and CMV serostatus were collected together with the repertoire data. A later genetic analysis took genome-wide SNP genotypes for about three fifths of the roughly 670 donors and used that subset as a discovery cohort. All discovery cohort repertoires had been generated using a single sequencing platform. Class I and class II HLA loci were covered by the typing at four-digit resolution. Typing coverage varied by locus: about 620-630 donors for A, B, C, DRB1 and DQB1; approximately 520 for DQA1; approximately 570 for DPA1; 400 to 480 for DPB1. Because of strong linkage in the cohort, roughly five DR-DQ haplotypes were treated as single units for association and clustering. On average, 235,054 unique TCR beta nucleotide sequences were sequenced per donor among about 400 genotyped donors of the cohort, with 15% to 20% of those sequences being non-productive. Here is what the overall study found, with its caveats: In a later analysis, 15,000 to 20,000 TCR beta sequences were associated with specific HLA alleles at a false discovery rate of 0.05. Broadly in line with IMGT annotations, most TCR beta V segments showed up in productive rearrangements about 87% or about 30% of the time in an earlier analysis of 450 to 750 of the donors. In a later genetic analysis, fewer N-insertions in productive TCRs were reported among donors in an Asian-associated ancestry cluster than the approximately 630-donor mean. The classifier was reported to diagnose cytomegalovirus status with high specificity and sensitivity in both the original and validation cohorts. Because the 87-base-pair reads could not distinguish some IMGT-functional V segments, including TRBV6-2 and TRBV6-3, those segments were excluded. In a later analysis, most CMV-associated TCR beta chains were found to appear HLA-restricted, with HLA associations seemingly driven largely by CMV exposure. Correlated functional status among segregating V segments might reflect linkage disequilibrium, but an unknown experimental factor could not be ruled out. In vitro tests confirmed that a few of the cytomegalovirus-associated TCR beta chains recognize cytomegalovirus antigens. A cluster of highly shared sequence variants was judged likely to be a technical artifact of the sequencing pipeline. Because some donors lacked HLA typing at each locus, the association tests relied only on the typed subset. When HLA alleles, especially DR and DQ, strongly co-occurred, attributing TCR associations to individual alleles was difficult. Because counts were too low, more than 15 rarely observed V segments, including chromosome 9 orphons, were excluded from the earlier analysis of 587 of the donors. The presence/absence analyses assumed that sequencing depth was roughly uniform across donors, and that assumption may not be true. A further reported finding was that TCR beta sequences accurately predicted the HLA-A and HLA-B alleles for most subjects in the first cohort. According to the authors, the approach could potentially be generalized to other disease states and immunological phenotypes. The cohort was sequenced for TCR beta chains only, and without alpha or paired-chain data the features that could be detected were limited. In a later analysis, HLA-associated TCR beta chains showed more clonal expansion and lower generation probabilities than non-associated chains that were equally common. For the cohort, immune exposure information was limited to CMV serostatus. In a later analysis, TCR association rates were found to vary across HLA loci, with the most associated TCRs seen for DRB1 alleles and the fewest for HLA-C alleles. A later analysis reported that several top co-occurrence clusters appeared linked to parvovirus B19, influenza, CMV and Epstein-Barr virus. Most TCR sequences were observed very rarely across donors, whereas some public TCRs were present in many individuals. In a later genetic analysis, a missense DCLRE1C variant was associated with V-gene and J-gene trimming of TCR beta chains, and the association was replicated in an independent cohort. A total of 150 or so TCR beta chains were listed by the study as associated with cytomegalovirus.

Receptor libraries were prepared by the immunoSEQ multiplex PCR assay. For the multiplex PCR, a mixture combining 60 forward primers for TCR Vbeta segments and 13 reverse primers for TCR Jbeta segments was used. Amplification of the CDR3 region of rearranged TCR beta genes was performed with a multiplex PCR assay on genomic DNA. The Illumina HiSeq System was used to sequence the amplified TCR beta libraries as 87-base-pair reads. In the source study's methods: A later analysis counted tens of millions of unique TCR beta chains across the approximately 700 repertoires, and 10 million to 12 million of these chains were shared by at least two donors. Raw reads were error-corrected and collapsed into unique sequences with a nearest-neighbor algorithm that merged closely related sequences to remove PCR and sequencing errors. CDR3 sequences were aligned to IMGT reference sequences to assign V, D and J gene segments. Each retained sequence needed at least a six-nucleotide match to both a V gene segment and a J gene segment. Rearrangements were classified as productive when the CDR3 lacked stop codons and remained in frame with V and J, and all other rearrangements were classified as non-productive. Following IMGT convention, CDR3 was defined as the stretch from the second conserved V-encoded cysteine up to the conserved J-encoded phenylalanine. In an earlier analysis of roughly 610 of the donors, sequences lacking an unambiguous match to a single V gene segment were excluded. An earlier analysis of fewer than 750 of the donors called V segments functional above 56.7% productive rearrangements and segregating when the between-donor standard deviation exceeded 5%. To diagnose cytomegalovirus status from the catalog of TCR beta chain sequences, a statistical classification framework was built. In a later analysis, V and J genes were assigned by comparing TCR nucleotide sequences against IMGT/GENE-DB human TR gene sequences. Using the TCRdist pipeline, a later analysis assigned CDR3 sequences along with most-parsimonious VDJ recombination scenarios. In a later analysis, each TCR beta chain was defined by its CDR3 amino acid sequence together with its V-gene family, and reads lacking a unique V-gene family were excluded. In a later analysis, some 600 highly shared, low-generation-probability nucleotide sequences were removed to address suspected cross-contamination and a sequencing artifact. In a later analysis, a clonal expansion index for each public chain was calculated from normalized within-repertoire ranks of inferred template counts. A later analysis computed generation probabilities with a VDJ recombination model fitted to out-of-frame rearrangements, and checked the results against IGoR. In a later analysis, hypergeometric tests were used to score TCR-TCR, TCR-HLA and TCR-CMV co-occurrence, with a repertoire-size bias correction applied to TCR pairs. False discovery rates were estimated in a later analysis by permuting HLA or CMV assignments 20 times. In a later analysis, co-occurring TCRs were grouped using DBSCAN, and TCRdist sequence similarity was added for clustering within HLA-allele-positive subsets. For co-occurrence clustering, repertoires with fewer than 30,000 or more than 120,000 public chains were excluded, along with roughly 5 repertoires with anomalous nucleotide sharing. TCRdb provides this immuneACCESS table in a form limited to in-frame rearrangements. Some clones are lacking; in checked studies, under half of them reflect an unresolved V gene, and why the rest are absent is not known. V and J calls and clone size are those listed in that table; D and trimming were worked out from the DNA. A total of approximately 82,000 clones appear in this sample, 9.5% to 13% of them only once. The top ten clones comprise more than 20% of the sample.

CDR1 is given as SEHNR and CDR2 as FQNEAQ, both from the germline V gene (reference sequence). Its CDR3 holds 14 amino acids, cysteine through phenylalanine. Left in the record is the CDR3 DNA by itself, 42 bases read in frame from the first base. A distance of 17 bases separates the germline ends of V and J, which lose 8 bases and 6 bases respectively. The cohort consisted of 600 to 700 healthy bone marrow donors. Cohort members were all nominally healthy when sampled, although unrecorded immune exposures were likely present. The donor tested CMV seropositive and was one of the 289 seropositive cohort members. Each donor provided a peripheral blood sample, and peripheral blood mononuclear cells were used for TCR beta sequencing. The Qiagen DNeasy Blood Extraction Kit was used to extract genomic DNA from the blood cell samples.

The receptor comes from a man aged 55 to 70 in good health and CMV-seropositive. The sequenced material came from PBMCs. The chain employs TRBV7-9 and TRBJ1-5; confidence is insufficient to name the D gene. The CDR3 protein: CASGPAGNGQPQHF. The DNA reads TGTGCCAGCGGCCCCGCGGGGAACGGTCAGCCCCAGCATTTT.